The 11 T cell receptor beta chains below were found in one sample sequenced in a study of vaccination effects on CD4 cells after COVID-19 (dated by TCRdb to 2021 to 2024). The antigens of these receptors remain unknown. In the ViraFEST assay, PBMC were stimulated with viral peptide pools, and antigen-specific CD4+ T cell clonotypes were then identified by expansion using TCR sequencing. After about 10 days of culture, CD4+ T cells were isolated with the EasySep CD4+ T cell isolation kit. Participants received two doses of either the BNT162b2 or the mRNA-1273 mRNA SARS-CoV-2 vaccine. The library was made by the immunoSEQ multiplex PCR assay. The table comes from immuneACCESS by way of TCRdb, which keeps in-frame sequences with V and J called. Part of the clones is missing from these tables; in studies checked, under half for an unresolved V gene and the rest for unknown reasons. Recorded for this sample are fewer than 90,000 clones; roughly 80% of them occurred a single time. Jointly, the top ten make up more than 0.95% of the sample.

This material consisted of CD4+ T cells from PBMCs cultured with HCoV-OC43 spike peptides, taken after COVID-19 vaccination. This specimen's cell subset or site label, per the study, means: HCoV-OC43 spike overlapping peptide pool stimulation. The receptor set was obtained from a human donor who received a COVID-19 vaccine.

The rearrangement joins TRBV6-5 to TRBJ1-2; 7 positions agree with TRBD1. This CDR3 has 12 residues. Losses at the gene ends were 9 bases for V and 1 base for J; bases not matched to a gene: 2. Germline lookup yields CDR1 MNHEY and CDR2 SVGAGI. The DNA for the CDR3 is TGTGCCAGTCACAGGGGTAACTATGGCTACACCTTC. This sequence encodes CASHRGNYGYTF.

V usage is TRBV7-9 and J usage is TRBJ2-2; no clear D gene. The CDR3 spans 14 residues. V lost 1 base and J lost 1, with 4 bases in between. Per the germline V gene, CDR1 is SEHNR and CDR2 is FQNEAQ (reference sequence). The CDR3 is CASSLGQNTGELFF. CDR3 nucleotide sequence: TGTGCCAGCAGCTTAGGGCAGAACACCGGGGAGCTGTTTTTT.

The count of this clone is one. This chain uses TRBV7-2 with TRBJ2-1; D might be TRBD1 (6 bases). The CDR3 has 13 residues. V dropped 5 bases and J dropped 9 bases, with 14 bases sitting between them. From germline, CDR1 is SGHTA and CDR2 FQGNSA. The CDR3 loop reads CASSPTRGGEQFF. As DNA, the CDR3 is TGTGCCAGCAGCCCCACTAGAGGGGGTGAGCAGTTCTTC.

The chain couples TRBV28 to TRBJ1-3; D call uncertain. The CDR3 extends over 16 amino acids. Trimming took off 2 bases at V and 0 bases at J, with 11 bases between the two ends. Germline V gene sequence: CDR1 MDHEN, CDR2 SYDVKM. The CDR3 nucleotides read TGTGCCAGCAGTTTACTTTCCATCGGCTCTGGAAACACCATATATTTT. It encodes CASSLLSIGSGNTIYF.

The CDR3 DNA reads as TGTGCCAGCTCACCACCGCGGGCTTGGACCGGGGAGCTGTTTTTT. Translation: CASSPPRAWTGELFF. The chain employs TRBV18 and TRBJ2-2, with D tentatively TRBD2 (5 bases). Germline V gene data show CDR1 as KGHSH and CDR2 as LQKENI. V gave up 0 bases and J gave up 5 bases, with 10 bases separating them. The CDR3 is made up of 15 amino acids.

This clone was detected a few times. V usage is TRBV19 and J usage is TRBJ1-6; TRBD1 matches 8 bases. CDR1 LNHDA and CDR2 SQIVND come from the germline V gene (reference sequence). V shed 4 bases, J shed 7 bases, and the junction held 9 bases outside the gene matches. The CDR3 totals 16 residues. The CDR3 region is CASSKTGQGANSPLHF. Here the CDR3 DNA reads TGTGCCAGTAGTAAGACAGGACAGGGTGCGAATTCACCCCTCCACTTT.

The rearrangement joins TRBV14 to TRBJ2-7, with D unclear. The ends were cut back, 1 base at V and 6 bases at J, with 13 bases in the middle. Germline V gives CDR1 SGHDN, CDR2 FVKESK. The CDR3 length is 14 residues. CDR3 DNA: TGTGCCAGCAGCCAAGGTAGCTGGTACGGCGAGCAGTACGTC. Translation gives CASSQGSWYGEQYV.

The chain is built from TRBV6-5 and TRBJ1-2, with 7 bases aligning to TRBD1. CDR3 length: 15 amino acids. Per the germline V gene, CDR1 is MNHEY and CDR2 is SVGAGI. The V segment lost 6 bases and the J segment 5 bases; nucleotides outside the gene matches: 12. CDR3 loop: CASSSSFRGGYGYTF. DNA of the CDR3: TGTGCCAGCAGCAGTTCCTTCAGGGGGGGGTATGGCTACACCTTC.

This clone was counted once. The chain has TRBV19 and TRBJ2-1; TRBD1 is a possible D gene (5 bases). This CDR3 is built from 14 residues. Between the trimmed V and J ends, which lost 2 bases and 7 bases, there was a span of 12 bases. The germline CDR1 and CDR2 sequences are LNHDA and SQIVND (reference sequence). CDR3 DNA: TGTGCCAGTAGTATACAGGGTGGGTTTAATGAGCAGTTCTTC. This translates into CASSIQGGFNEQFF.

The gene calls are TRBV5-8 and TRBJ1-5; 9 nucleotides line up with TRBD1. CDR3 length equals 16 residues. Trimming at V came to 4 bases and at J to 7 bases, leaving 12 bases not matched to a gene. CDR1 and CDR2 (germline): SGHTS, YDEGEE. CDR3 in DNA: TGTGCCAGCAGCCCACACAAGGACAGGGGAAGCCAGCCCCAGCATTTT. Residues: CASSPHKDRGSQPQHF.

In its sample, this clone was seen once. This chain connects TRBV5-1 to TRBJ2-1; D unclear. This CDR3 contains 14 residues. V was clipped by 3 bases and J by 9 bases, with 16 bases between them. In germline, CDR1 is SGHRS, CDR2 YFSETQ. CDR3 amino acids: CASSSATASVEQFF. The CDR3 nucleotides are TGCGCCAGCAGCTCGGCAACTGCGAGCGTTGAGCAGTTCTTC.